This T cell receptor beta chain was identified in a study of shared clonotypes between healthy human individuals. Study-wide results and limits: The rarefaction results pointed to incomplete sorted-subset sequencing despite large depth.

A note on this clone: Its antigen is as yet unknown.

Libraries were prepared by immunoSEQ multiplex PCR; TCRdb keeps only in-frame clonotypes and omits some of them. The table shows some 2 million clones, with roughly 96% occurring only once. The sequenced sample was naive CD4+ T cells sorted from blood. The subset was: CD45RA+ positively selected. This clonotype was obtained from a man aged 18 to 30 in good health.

The chain's CDR3 is CASSQESSGRFYNEQFF. The DNA for the CDR3 is TGTGCCAGCAGCCAAGAGTCTAGCGGGAGGTTCTACAATGAGCAGTTCTTC. J is TRBJ2-1 and V is TRBV14, with 11 bases aligning to TRBD2. The length of the CDR3 is 17 residues. Germline CDR1 SGHDN, CDR2 FVKESK. V trimming: 0 bases; J trimming: 3 bases; junction bases outside the gene matches: 4. The full variable domain, its missing parts supplied by reference TRBV14 and TRBJ2-1, is EAGVTQFPSHSVIEKGQTVTLRCDPISGHDNLYWYRRVMGKEIKFLLHFVKESKQDESGMPNNRFLAERTGGTYSTLKVQPAELEDSGVYFCASSQESSGRFYNEQFFGPGTRLTVL.